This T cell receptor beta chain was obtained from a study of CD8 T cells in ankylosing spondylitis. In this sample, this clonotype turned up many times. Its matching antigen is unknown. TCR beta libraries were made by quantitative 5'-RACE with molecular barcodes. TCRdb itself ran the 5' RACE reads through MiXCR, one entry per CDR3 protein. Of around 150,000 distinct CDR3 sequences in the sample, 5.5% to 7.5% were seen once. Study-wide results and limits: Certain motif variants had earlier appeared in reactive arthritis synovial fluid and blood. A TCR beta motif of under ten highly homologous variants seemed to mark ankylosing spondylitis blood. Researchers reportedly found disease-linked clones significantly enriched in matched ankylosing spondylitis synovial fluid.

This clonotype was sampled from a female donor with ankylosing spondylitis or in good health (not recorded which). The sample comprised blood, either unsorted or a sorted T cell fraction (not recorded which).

CDR3 residues: CASSTGGYEQYF. The CDR3 bases are TGTGCCAGCAGTACGGGAGGCTACGAGCAGTACTTC. The chain combines TRBV12-3 or TRBV12-4 with TRBJ2-7; TRBD2 matches 7 bases. The V gene end was trimmed by 5 bases and the J gene end by 3 bases; junction bases not matched to a gene: 1. The CDR3 consists of 12 residues.